These 21 T cell receptor beta chains originate from one sample sequenced in a study of blood T cell repertoires in COVID-19. TCRdb's table, derived via immunoSEQ multiplex PCR, lists solely in-frame clones and lacks some. The sample holds over 300,000 clones, 85% to 90% seen once. Sequencing used peripheral blood. The receptors come from a man between 18 and 29 years old with active or convalescent COVID-19.

About this clone: Other DNA sequences in the sample encode the same CDR3. The chain recombines TRBV19 with TRBJ2-7; TRBD2 aligns across 10 bases. Germline lookup yields CDR1 LNHDA and CDR2 SQIVND (reference sequence). The CDR3 is 14 residues long. J gave up 4 bases and V 3 bases, and 3 bases lay outside the gene matches. This CDR3 reads CASSIVAGGYEQYF. In DNA form, the CDR3 reads TGTGCCAGTAGTATTGTAGCGGGAGGTTACGAGCAGTACTTC.

The chain has TRBV6-2 or TRBV6-3 and TRBJ2-1, with 10 positions matching TRBD2. The CDR3 runs 16 residues. V lost 5 bases to trimming and J lost 5 bases; unmatched junction nucleotides: 9. From germline, CDR1 is MNHEY and CDR2 SVGEGT. The CDR3 spells CASSTGRTSGNNEQFF. CDR3 DNA: TGTGCCAGCAGTACCGGACGGACTAGCGGAAACAATGAGCAGTTCTTC.

The chain has TRBV5-6 and TRBJ2-3; unclear D gene. The CDR3 is 15 residues long. Germline CDR1 and CDR2: SGHDT and YYEEEE. The germline V and J ends were trimmed by 2 bases and 0 bases, with 10 bases remaining between them. The CDR3 sequence is CASSFISSSTDTQYF. The CDR3 DNA sequence: TGTGCCAGCAGCTTTATTTCCAGTAGCACAGATACGCAGTATTTT.

The chain joins TRBV12-3 or TRBV12-4 to TRBJ1-2; no reliable D call. Deletions cut 0 bases from V and 8 bases from J, with 10 bases between. CDR3 length: 13 residues. The CDR3 loop reads CASSLATGEGYTF. CDR3 coding DNA: TGTGCCAGCAGTTTAGCGACCGGGGAAGGCTACACCTTC.

This clone was seen once. The chain recombines TRBV3-1 (or the pseudogene TRBV3-2) with TRBJ2-5; 8 bases are a match to TRBD2. The CDR3 runs 15 residues. V lost 4 bases and J lost 5; bases outside the gene matches: 9. Germline V lookup: CDR1 LGHDT, CDR2 YNNKEL (reference sequence). The chain's CDR3 is CASSLKKSSGETQYF. The CDR3 DNA follows: TGTGCCAGCAGCCTTAAGAAATCTAGCGGGGAGACCCAGTACTTC.

This clone was observed once. The chain links TRBV28 to TRBJ1-4; 11 nucleotides match TRBD1. V gave up 1 base and J gave up 12 bases; unmatched junction bases: 7. This CDR3 has 15 residues. Germline-derived CDR1 and CDR2 are MDHEN and SYDVKM. CDR3 sequence (DNA): TGTGCCAGCAGTTTATTCCGGGACAGGGGGAAAGAACTGTTTTTT. This gives the protein CASSLFRDRGKELFF. Supplemented by reference TRBV28 and TRBJ1-4, the full variable domain reads DVKVTQSSRYLVKRTGEKVFLECVQDMDHENMFWYRQDPGLGLRLIYFSYDVKMKEKGDIPEGYSVSREKKERFSLILESASTNQTSMYLCASSLFRDRGKELFFGSGTQLSVL.

CDR3 in DNA: TGTGCCAGCAGCCTCGGATGGGGGGGGCTTAATGAAAAACTGTTTTTT. It codes for CASSLGWGGLNEKLFF. This chain joins TRBV7-9 and TRBJ1-4; a weak D match, TRBD1 (6 bases). The germline V gene encodes CDR1 SEHNR and CDR2 FQNEAQ (reference sequence). V dropped 5 bases and J dropped 4 bases, with 17 bases sitting between them. The CDR3 extends over 16 amino acids.

The rearrangement joins TRBV19 to TRBJ1-5; 7 bases match TRBD1. The germline CDR1 and CDR2 sequences are LNHDA and SQIVND (reference sequence). J lost 11 bases, V lost 8 bases, and 12 bases had no gene match. The CDR3 covers 13 residues. The CDR3 sequence is CASSQGRRRSQHF. For the CDR3, the DNA is TGTGCCAGTTCACAGGGGCGACGGCGGTCCCAGCATTTT.

The chain employs TRBV6-2 or TRBV6-3 and TRBJ2-1, with TRBD2 matching 9 bases. The ends lost 3 bases at V and 5 bases at J; junction bases unmatched: 5. This CDR3 is 15 amino acids long. The germline gives CDR1 MNHEY, CDR2 SVGEGT. CDR3 in amino acids: CASSYEGTSNNEQFF. CDR3 nucleotides: TGTGCCAGCAGTTATGAGGGGACTAGCAACAATGAGCAGTTCTTC.

This clone was detected only a few times. The chain employs TRBV19 and TRBJ1-1; D is possibly TRBD1 (5 bases). This CDR3 has 12 amino acids. Per germline, CDR1 LNHDA and CDR2 SQIVND (reference sequence). Trimming pared 8 bases from V and 6 bases from J, leaving 13 bases between. CDR3 nucleotides: TGTGCCAGTCAAATGGGGGGAGCTGAAGCTTTCTTT. Its protein is CASQMGGAEAFF.

This clone turned up a few times. The chain joins TRBV24-1 to TRBJ2-1; D not certain. Germline loops: CDR1 KGHDR, CDR2 SFDVKD. This CDR3 spans 13 amino acids. With 1 base removed from V and 9 bases from J, the gap between germline ends came to 9 bases. CDR3 protein: CATSDFASGEQFF. As DNA, the CDR3 is TGTGCCACCAGTGATTTTGCGTCAGGTGAGCAGTTCTTC.

This chain uses TRBV7-2 with TRBJ1-2, with D perhaps matching TRBD1 (5 bases). Trimming removed 6 bases at V and 4 bases at J, with 12 bases between. CDR3 size: 13 residues. In germline, CDR1 is SGHTA, CDR2 FQGNSA. The CDR3 DNA reads as TGTGCCAGCAGGCTCGGGGGTCTCTATGGCTACACCTTC. Its protein is CASRLGGLYGYTF. Full variable domain (outside the CDR3, taken from reference TRBV7-2 and TRBJ1-2): GAGVSQSPSNKVTEKGKDVELRCDPISGHTALYWYRQSLGQGLEFLIYFQGNSAPDKSGLPSDRFSAERTGGSVSTLTIQRTQQEDSAVYLCASRLGGLYGYTFGSGTRLTVV.

This clone showed up just once. This rearrangement joins TRBV5-1 to TRBJ2-4; D may be TRBD2 (6 bases). The CDR3 extends over 14 amino acids. Germline V gene lookup returns CDR1 SGHRS and CDR2 YFSETQ. V lost 2 bases, J lost 6 bases, and 12 bases lay in between. CDR3 nucleotide sequence: TGCGCCAGCAGCTTTGAGACAGCGGGAAACATTCAGTACTTC. It yields the protein CASSFETAGNIQYF.

This sequence joins TRBV7-9 and TRBJ2-3, with 9 bases fitting TRBD2. The CDR3 extends over 15 amino acids. Germline CDR1 and CDR2: SEHNR and FQNEAQ (reference sequence). V lost 4 bases to trimming and J lost 2 bases; unmatched junction nucleotides: 4. Written as DNA, the CDR3 is TGTGCCAGCAGCTCGCTAGCGGGGTTCACAGATACGCAGTATTTT. It codes for CASSSLAGFTDTQYF.

V is TRBV19 and J is TRBJ1-3, with 7 bases fitting TRBD1. J lost 0 bases, V lost 5 bases, and 10 bases had no gene match. The CDR3 contains 17 residues. CDR1 is LNHDA, CDR2 SQIVND, per germline (reference sequence). CDR3 DNA: TGTGCCAGTAGTTCTAGGGGGCAGGGACCCTCTGGAAACACCATATATTTT. This encodes CASSSRGQGPSGNTIYF.

The chain combines TRBV19 with TRBJ2-2, with 9 bases that match TRBD1. The germline V gene has CDR1 LNHDA and CDR2 SQIVND (reference sequence). This CDR3 contains 15 residues. V lost 7 bases, J lost 3 bases, and 6 bases stayed unmatched. CDR3 bases: TGTGCCAGTATCCCACAGGGGGCGTACACCGGGGAGCTGTTTTTT. It is translated as CASIPQGAYTGELFF.

This rearrangement joins TRBV28 to TRBJ2-1, with TRBD2 matching over 15 bases. The CDR3 has 17 residues. From germline, CDR1 is MDHEN and CDR2 SYDVKM. The CDR3 spells CASRTSGRADSYNEQFF. The CDR3 DNA sequence: TGTGCTTCCCGGACTAGCGGGAGGGCCGACTCCTACAATGAGCAGTTCTTC.

V usage is TRBV19 and J usage is TRBJ2-3; possibly TRBD1 for D (6 bases). The CDR3 has 16 residues. The germline gives CDR1 LNHDA, CDR2 SQIVND (reference sequence). Trimming took 1 base from V and 0 from J, leaving 11 bases between them. The CDR3 region has the DNA TGTGCCAGTAGTATAGGGGTGGGGGCCAGCACAGATACGCAGTATTTT. Its translation is CASSIGVGASTDTQYF.

This chain connects TRBV2 to TRBJ1-1; D is perhaps TRBD1 (6 bases). CDR1 is SNHLY, CDR2 FYNNEI, per germline. V dropped 3 bases and J dropped 1 base, with 9 bases sitting between them. The length of the CDR3 is 14 residues. The CDR3 spells CASSDQGWNTEAFF. In DNA, the CDR3 is TGTGCCAGCAGTGATCAGGGGTGGAACACTGAAGCTTTCTTT.

CDR3 bases: TGTGCCAGCAGCTTAGGTGAAGGCTCCGAACTAGCTAGCACAGATACGCAGTATTTT. Translating gives CASSLGEGSELASTDTQYF. The chain has TRBV11-2 and TRBJ2-3, with D perhaps TRBD2 (6 bases). This CDR3 has 19 residues. Trimming cost V 1 base and J 0 bases, with 20 bases left between them. CDR1 is SGHAT, CDR2 FQNNGV, per germline.

V and J are TRBV28 and TRBJ2-7; possible D gene TRBD1, 6 bases. Germline CDR1 is MDHEN and CDR2 is SYDVKM. V shed 4 bases and J shed 6 bases, with 25 bases lying between them. The CDR3 length is 17 residues. The CDR3 DNA is TGTGCCAGCAGTTCCCGGGACACCGGTCGAGTTGAGCGCGAGCAGTACTTC. It translates to CASSSRDTGRVEREQYF.